This entry is about one T cell receptor beta chain. This clone was observed a few times. Which antigen it targets is not known. No base qualities exist here, and no much larger clone lies one base off it. These data originate in a study of T cells in localized non-small cell lung cancer (dated by TCRdb to 2018 to 2021). In the study overall: The study analyzed T cell repertoires of 200 to 250 early-stage NSCLC patients, comparing tumors and uninvolved tumor-adjacent lungs. The cohort comprised some 240 treatment-naïve NSCLC patients with resected, localized lung tumors. Of the NSCLC patients, about 130 were male and roughly 110 were female, and the mean age was around 70 years. Points the paper makes about the study in general: Uninvolved tumor-adjacent lung showed the highest T cell clonality, higher than tumor, which suggests more focused antigenic responses in the uninvolved tumor-adjacent lung. Of the top 100 tumor clones, a median of approximately 60 were detected in paired uninvolved adjacent lung; roughly 29 were also among that lung's top 100. Longer overall survival was associated with higher T cell density in blood, whereas shorter survival was associated with higher clonality in adjacent lung. Since the design was exploratory, TCR variables were selected using unadjusted p-values with no false-discovery rate correction. Multi-region tumor sequencing was not performed, so intratumor heterogeneity could not be excluded.

TCR beta CDR3 regions were sequenced from DNA using the immunoSEQ Assay. For the original study's pipeline: To compute T cell density, TCR beta template counts were normalized to usable DNA, which was estimated by amplifying housekeeping genes. The preseqR package was used to estimate richness by extrapolating to 400,000 templates for PBMC samples and to 120,000 templates for tissue samples. Clonality was taken to be one minus Pielou's evenness. Tissue-enriched TCRs were identified by differential abundance testing using productive amino-acid clonotypes, minimum total count 5 and alpha 0.1. The Jaccard Index and the Morisita Overlap Index were used to measure how much the repertoires overlapped between compartments. GLIPH grouped TCR beta CDR3s together with public tetramer-defined viral CDR3s, and a viral motif had to include at least three viral sequences and show V-gene enrichment. TCRdb took over this immuneACCESS table, retaining in-frame rearrangements with V and J assigned. Such tables are incomplete; in checked studies, under half of the missing clones stem from an unresolved V gene, and the remainder is unexplained. V, J and clone size derive from that table, while D and trimming were established from the DNA sequence. Recorded for this sample are approximately 35,000 clones; 75% to 90% of them occurred a single time. Around 4% of the sample is in the top ten clones.

From a lookup of the germline V gene, CDR1 and CDR2 are SNHLY and FYNNEI. CDR3 length: 14 amino acids, cysteine to phenylalanine. Just CDR3 DNA is preserved here, 42 bases in frame from base 1. The junction shows trimming of 6 bases on V and 0 bases on J, plus 6 bases between the germline ends. At diagnosis, peripheral blood, uninvolved tumor-adjacent lung and tumor were collected and were preserved as a mix of fresh-frozen and FFPE material. For TCR repertoire profiling, the blood samples were analyzed as peripheral blood mononuclear cells. The clonotype was recovered from a man aged 35 to 70 with stage I lung adenocarcinoma. The rearrangement combines TRBV2 with TRBJ1-6; the D gene is unclear. The input for sequencing was peripheral blood, taken before any cancer treatment. The CDR3 protein is CASRGSSYNSPLHF. At the DNA level, the sequence is TGTGCCAGCAGGGGCAGCTCCTATAATTCACCCCTCCACTTT.